This is a list of T cell receptor beta chains from one sample in a study of blood T cell repertoires in COVID-19. Here immunoSEQ multiplex PCR was the method, and the copy in TCRdb shows in-frame clones only, minus some. The sample lists 120,000 to 150,000 clones; 85% to 90% were seen once. Sequenced input: peripheral blood. The receptors here all came from a woman aged 55-69 years with active COVID-19. Each CDR3 is given with its conserved first and last residue. The D gene is left open where the match is weak. Only some rows state a clone size, as once, few, many or a class for expanded clones.

cdr3_length d_call clone_size j_call v_call cdr3_nt cdr3_aa
15 NA NA TRBJ2-5 TRBV5-3 TGTGCCAGAAGTTCCGTAGCAGGGGGCGGGGGGACCCAGTACTTC CARSSVAGGGGTQYF
16 NA NA TRBJ1-5 TRBV18 TGTGCCAGCTCACCCTACGACAGCCATAGCAATCAGCCCCAGCATTTT CASSPYDSHSNQPQHF
15 TRBD2 NA TRBJ2-7 TRBV2 TGTGCCAGCAGTGAAGGGGAGGGGAGCTCCTACGAGCAGTACTTC CASSEGEGSSYEQYF
14 NA NA TRBJ2-1 TRBV15 TGTGCCACCAGCAGAGATAGCGGTTTAGATGAGCAGTTCTTC CATSRDSGLDEQFF
14 TRBD1 NA TRBJ1-1 TRBV19 TGTGCCAGTAGCGACAGGGGGACGAACACTGAAGCTTTCTTT CASSDRGTNTEAFF
14 NA NA TRBJ2-7 TRBV9 TGTGCCAGCAGTAGAGGAGGGGTGAACTACGAGCAGTACTTC CASSRGGVNYEQYF
14 NA NA TRBJ1-1 TRBV2 TGTGCCAGCAGTGAACTGGGGGCGAACACTGAAGCTTTCTTT CASSELGANTEAFF
15 TRBD2 NA TRBJ2-3 TRBV18 TGTGCCAGCTCACCAAGGACTAGCTACACAGATACGCAGTATTTT CASSPRTSYTDTQYF
16 TRBD1 NA TRBJ2-7 TRBV6-5 TGTGCCAGCAGTTACTCCCCGACAGGGATCTCCTACGAGCAGTACTTC CASSYSPTGISYEQYF
15 NA NA TRBJ2-3 TRBV6-2/TRBV6-3 TGTGCCAGCAGTTACGGATGGACTCTTACAGATACGCAGTATTTT CASSYGWTLTDTQYF
15 NA NA TRBJ2-7 TRBV6-5 TGTGCCAGCAGTTACTCGACAGGCCGACGATACGAGCAGTACTTC CASSYSTGRRYEQYF
16 NA NA TRBJ1-5 TRBV5-4 TGTGCCAGCAGCTTGGGCGCCCCCGGGGGCAATCAGCCCCAGCATTTT CASSLGAPGGNQPQHF
14 TRBD2 few TRBJ2-1 TRBV5-6 TGTGCCAGCAGCTTGACTAGCGGGTACAATGAGCAGTTCTTC CASSLTSGYNEQFF
14 TRBD1 NA TRBJ1-2 TRBV11-3 TGTGCCAGCAGCTCGGACAGGGGATTGGAGGGCTACACCTTC CASSSDRGLEGYTF
16 TRBD1 NA TRBJ2-3 TRBV2 TGTGCCAGCAGTGGAACAGGGGGCACTAGCACAGATACGCAGTATTTT CASSGTGGTSTDTQYF
13 TRBD1 NA TRBJ1-2 TRBV18 TGTGCCAGCTCACCAGGGGACAGTGGGGGCTACACCTTC CASSPGDSGGYTF
10 NA NA TRBJ2-1 TRBV28 TGTGCCAGCAGTTTACAGGAGCAGTTCTTC CASSLQEQFF
15 TRBD2 NA TRBJ2-3 TRBV7-2 TGTGCCAGCAGCATTACTAGCGGCCGCACAGATACGCAGTATTTT CASSITSGRTDTQYF
14 TRBD2 NA TRBJ2-7 TRBV3-1/TRBV3-2 TGTGCCAGCAGCCTTAGCGGGAGTGTGGCCGAGCAGTACTTC CASSLSGSVAEQYF
15 TRBD1 NA TRBJ2-2 TRBV27 TGTGCCAGCAGTTTGGAGACAGGGCACACCGGGGAGCTGTTTTTT CASSLETGHTGELFF
15 TRBD1 few TRBJ2-7 TRBV27 TGTGCCAGCAGTTCAGGGCGGACAGGGACCTACGAGCAGTACTTC CASSSGRTGTYEQYF
15 NA NA TRBJ2-7 TRBV4-2 TGTGCCAGCAGCCAAGGGTTGGGGGAGGTCTACGAGCAGTACTTC CASSQGLGEVYEQYF
19 TRBD2 NA TRBJ2-1 TRBV14 TGTGCCAGCAGCCAAGAAGGAGCACTGCGGGGGGCTCTCTACAATGAGCAGTTCTTC CASSQEGALRGALYNEQFF
16 NA NA TRBJ2-1 TRBV7-2 TGTGCCAGCAGCTTAGGGGCGGGACCCTCCTACAATGAGCAGTTCTTC CASSLGAGPSYNEQFF
16 TRBD1 NA TRBJ1-5 TRBV27 TGTGCCAGCAGTTTCAGGACAGGGGTAGGCAATCAGCCCCAGCATTTT CASSFRTGVGNQPQHF
11 NA NA TRBJ2-1 TRBV2 TGTGCCAGCACCGGGGACAATGAGCAGTTCTTC CASTGDNEQFF
13 NA NA TRBJ2-1 TRBV18 TGTGCCAGCTCACCCCTACCTGGAGGTGAGCAGTTCTTC CASSPLPGGEQFF